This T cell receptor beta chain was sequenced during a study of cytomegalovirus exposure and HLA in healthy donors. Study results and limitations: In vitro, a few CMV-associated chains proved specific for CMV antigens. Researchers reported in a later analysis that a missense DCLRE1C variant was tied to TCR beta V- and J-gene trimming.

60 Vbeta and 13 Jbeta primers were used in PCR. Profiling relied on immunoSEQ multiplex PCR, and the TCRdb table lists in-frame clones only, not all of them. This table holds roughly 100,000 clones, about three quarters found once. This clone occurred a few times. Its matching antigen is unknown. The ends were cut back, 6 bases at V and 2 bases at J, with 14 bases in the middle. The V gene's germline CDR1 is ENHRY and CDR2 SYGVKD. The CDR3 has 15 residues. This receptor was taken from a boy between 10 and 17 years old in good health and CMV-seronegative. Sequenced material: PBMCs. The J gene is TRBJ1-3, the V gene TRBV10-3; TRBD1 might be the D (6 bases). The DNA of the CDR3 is TGTGCCATCAGATCCGGGACACCGACTGGAAACACCATATATTTT. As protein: CAIRSGTPTGNTIYF.